The 5 T cell receptor beta chains below all came from one sample that was sequenced in a study of Ad26.COV2.S vaccination and SARS-CoV-2 variants. Here immunoSEQ multiplex PCR was the method, and the copy in TCRdb shows in-frame clones only, minus some. The table has about 350,000 clones, 75% to 90% seen once. Treatment of the sample: some 20 received Ad26.COV2.S at low or high dose, single or two shots; several received placebo; per-sample allocation not given. Samples analyzed were those drawn on day 63 after the first vaccine or placebo injection. This specimen was peripheral blood, taken in a trial of Ad26.COV2.S vaccine versus placebo. The receptors come from a person aged 18-65 years who received the Ad26.COV2.S COVID-19 vaccine or a placebo.

This CDR3 is CASTVGGNGHNEQYF. The CDR3, as DNA: TGTGCCAGCACCGTGGGGGGGAATGGACACAACGAGCAGTACTTC. The chain carries TRBV6-5 and TRBJ2-7, with 7 bases that match TRBD2. Germline assignment: CDR1 MNHEY and CDR2 SVGAGI. After removal of 7 bases from V and 5 bases from J, the junction contained 14 bases not matched to a gene. This CDR3 is 15 amino acids long.

V and J are TRBV7-2 and TRBJ2-5; 7 positions match TRBD1. The CDR3 runs 13 residues. The V and J ends lost 5 bases and 2 bases, in that order; junction bases with no gene match: 2. CDR1 and CDR2 (germline): SGHTA, FQGNSA. CDR3 sequence (DNA): TGTGCCAGCAGCCGGGGACAGCAAGAGACCCAGTACTTC. Encoded protein: CASSRGQQETQYF.

The chain recombines TRBV18 with TRBJ2-1, with 8 positions matching TRBD2. The V and J ends lost 5 bases and 9 bases, in that order; junction bases with no gene match: 9. CDR1 KGHSH and CDR2 LQKENI come from the germline V gene. The CDR3 consists of 14 residues. Written as DNA, the CDR3 is TGTGCCAGCTCAGGTACGGGACTAGGTAGTGAGCAGTTCTTC. This codes for CASSGTGLGSEQFF. The whole variable domain, filled in from reference TRBV18 and TRBJ2-1, reads NAGVMQNPRHLVRRRGQEARLRCSPMKGHSHVYWYRQLPEEGLKFMVYLQKENIIDESGMPKERFSAEFPKEGPSILRIQQVVRGDSAAYFCASSGTGLGSEQFFGPGTRLTVL.

This clone is a singleton in its sample. This chain links TRBV7-3 with TRBJ2-2; a possible D gene is TRBD1 (6 bases). Trimming took off 5 bases at V and 5 bases at J, with 9 bases between the two ends. The CDR3 is made up of 13 amino acids. The germline V gene has CDR1 SGHTA and CDR2 FQGTGA. CDR3 DNA sequence: TGTGCCAGCAGCCTTACAGGGACCGGGGAGCTGTTTTTT. This gives the protein CASSLTGTGELFF.

This rearrangement joins TRBV2 to TRBJ2-1; TRBD1 matches at 10 bases. CDR1 SNHLY and CDR2 FYNNEI come from the germline V gene. The trim removed 5 bases at V and 10 bases at J, leaving 14 bases unmatched. The CDR3 sequence is 16 residues long. CDR3 region: CASSITGTGVGSEQFF. CDR3 DNA: TGTGCCAGCAGTATCACCGGGACAGGGGTAGGTTCGGAGCAGTTCTTC.